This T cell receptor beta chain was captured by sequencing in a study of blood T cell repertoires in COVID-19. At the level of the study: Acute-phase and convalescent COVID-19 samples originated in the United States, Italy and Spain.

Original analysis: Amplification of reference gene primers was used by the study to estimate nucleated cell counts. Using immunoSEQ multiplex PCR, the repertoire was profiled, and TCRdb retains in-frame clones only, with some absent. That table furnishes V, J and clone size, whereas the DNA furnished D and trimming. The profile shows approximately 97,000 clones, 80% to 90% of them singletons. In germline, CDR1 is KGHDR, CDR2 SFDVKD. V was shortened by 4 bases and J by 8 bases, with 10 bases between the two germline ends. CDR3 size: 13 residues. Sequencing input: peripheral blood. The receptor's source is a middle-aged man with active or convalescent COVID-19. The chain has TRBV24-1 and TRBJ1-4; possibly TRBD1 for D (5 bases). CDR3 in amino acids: CATSEGGEEKLFF. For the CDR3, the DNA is TGTGCCACCAGTGAGGGGGGTGAGGAAAAACTGTTTTTT.